This is a list of T cell receptor beta chains from one sample in a study of shared clonotypes between healthy human individuals. TCRdb keeps only in-frame clones here, not all; method: immunoSEQ multiplex PCR. The data show 900,000 to 1,200,000 clones, approximately 80% seen once. Sample: memory CD4+ T cells from PBMCs. The source is a young man in good health. Some clones in this sample may be carry-over from other donors' samples. CDR3s include the opening cysteine and the closing phenylalanine or tryptophan. A D gene is named only where the DNA matches it firmly. The size of a clone is reported for some rows only, either as once, few or many, or as a class for expanded clones.

TRBJ2-4,TRBD1,-,TRBV11-3,CASSLGTGAGNIQYF,TGTGCCAGCAGCTTAGGAACAGGGGCGGGAAACATTCAGTACTTC
TRBJ1-4,-,few,TRBV13,CASSAQRGDEKLFF,TGTGCCAGCAGCGCCCAACGGGGAGATGAAAAACTGTTTTTT
TRBJ2-1,-,-,TRBV28,CASSGTGSSLNNEQFF,TGTGCCAGCAGTGGGACCGGCAGCTCCTTAAACAATGAGCAGTTCTTC
TRBJ1-1,-,-,TRBV4-3,CASSQDAYLNTEAFF,TGCGCCAGCAGCCAAGACGCGTATTTGAACACTGAAGCTTTCTTT
TRBJ1-1,-,-,TRBV7-9,CASSPRTLENTEAFF,TGTGCCAGCAGCCCAAGGACTCTTGAGAACACTGAAGCTTTCTTT
TRBJ2-2,-,-,TRBV5-1,CASSLEQGTGELFF,TGCGCCAGCAGCTTGGAGCAGGGCACGGGGGAGCTGTTTTTT
TRBJ1-2,TRBD1,once,TRBV28,CASRGTGKYGYTF,TGTGCCAGCAGGGGGACAGGGAAATATGGCTACACCTTC
TRBJ2-7,TRBD2,-,TRBV11-2,CASSYRRGLAGRYEQYF,TGTGCCAGCAGCTACCGACGGGGACTAGCGGGACGCTACGAGCAGTACTTC
TRBJ2-7,-,-,TRBV19,CASSMGTAYSGQYF,TGTGCCAGTAGTATGGGTACGGCTTACTCCGGGCAGTACTTC
TRBJ2-7,TRBD1,-,TRBV5-6,CASSSPDRASSYEQYF,TGTGCCAGCAGCTCCCCCGACAGGGCGAGCTCCTACGAGCAGTACTTC
TRBJ2-5,TRBD1,-,TRBV28,CASSLPTGDQETQYF,TGTGCCAGCAGTTTACCGACAGGGGATCAAGAGACCCAGTACTTC
TRBJ2-3,TRBD1,few,TRBV5-1,CASSLWGQGTDTQYF,TGCGCCAGCAGCTTGTGGGGACAGGGCACAGATACGCAGTATTTT
TRBJ1-1,TRBD1,-,TRBV18,CASARTGRTEAFF,TGTGCCAGCGCGCGGACAGGGCGTACTGAAGCTTTCTTT
TRBJ2-3,-,-,TRBV29-1,CSVESADTQYF,TGCAGCGTTGAATCCGCAGATACGCAGTATTTT
TRBJ2-3,TRBD2,-,TRBV5-5,CASSLRLAGTDTQYF,TGTGCCAGCAGCTTGCGACTAGCGGGAACAGATACGCAGTATTTT
TRBJ2-1,-,-,TRBV7-3,CASSLYRGNEQFF,TGTGCCAGCAGCTTATATCGCGGTAATGAGCAGTTCTTC
TRBJ2-7,TRBD2,-,TRBV5-4,CASSLTSGGYEQYF,TGTGCCAGCAGCTTGACTAGCGGAGGCTACGAGCAGTACTTC
TRBJ2-3,-,-,TRBV14,CASSLFQGGRQYF,TGTGCCAGCAGCCTTTTCCAGGGGGGTAGGCAGTATTTT
TRBJ2-3,TRBD2,-,TRBV5-1,CASSRLAGGTDTQYF,TGCGCCAGCAGCAGATTAGCGGGAGGTACAGATACGCAGTATTTT
TRBJ1-1,-,-,TRBV29-1,CSVGGTEAFF,TGCAGCGTTGGGGGCACTGAAGCTTTCTTT
TRBJ1-5,-,-,TRBV18,CASSPTEASAYSNQPQHF,TGTGCCAGCTCACCGACGGAGGCATCAGCTTATAGCAATCAGCCCCAGCATTTT
TRBJ1-4,TRBD1,-,TRBV4-3,CASSQRLRGDEKLFF,TGCGCCAGCAGCCAACGCCTCAGGGGGGATGAAAAACTGTTTTTT
TRBJ1-2,-,-,TRBV2,CASRENRTPNYGYTF,TGTGCCAGCAGGGAAAACAGGACCCCCAACTATGGCTACACCTTC
TRBJ1-5,TRBD1,-,TRBV28,CASSFWRTGDNQPQHF,TGTGCCAGCAGTTTCTGGCGGACAGGGGACAATCAGCCCCAGCATTTT
TRBJ1-5,-,once,TRBV27,CASSLFGSNQPQHF,TGTGCCAGCAGTTTATTTGGCAGCAATCAGCCCCAGCATTTT
TRBJ2-5,-,once,TRBV9,CASSGDGQETQYF,TGTGCCAGCAGCGGAGACGGGCAAGAGACCCAGTACTTC
TRBJ2-3,TRBD2,-,TRBV30,CAWTSGTSTDTQYF,TGTGCCTGGACCAGCGGGACGAGCACAGATACGCAGTATTTT
TRBJ1-5,-,-,TRBV5-3,CASSTGLGTGQPQHF,TGTGCCAGCAGCACGGGGCTAGGGACCGGCCAGCCCCAGCATTTT
TRBJ2-2,TRBD2,many,TRBV11-3,CASSIEGGYTGELFF,TGTGCCAGCAGCATAGAGGGAGGGTACACCGGGGAGCTGTTTTTT
TRBJ2-5,-,-,TRBV19,CASSIVNQETQYF,TGTGCCAGTAGTATAGTTAACCAAGAGACCCAGTACTTC
TRBJ2-1,-,-,TRBV7-2,CASSRQNNEQFF,TGTGCCAGCAGCAGACAGAACAATGAGCAGTTCTTC
TRBJ1-1,-,-,TRBV10-3,CAITPSGTEAFF,TGTGCCATCACTCCTAGCGGCACTGAAGCTTTCTTT
TRBJ1-3,-,-,TRBV6-6,CASSYSSGNTIYF,TGTGCCAGCAGTTACTCATCTGGAAACACCATATATTTT